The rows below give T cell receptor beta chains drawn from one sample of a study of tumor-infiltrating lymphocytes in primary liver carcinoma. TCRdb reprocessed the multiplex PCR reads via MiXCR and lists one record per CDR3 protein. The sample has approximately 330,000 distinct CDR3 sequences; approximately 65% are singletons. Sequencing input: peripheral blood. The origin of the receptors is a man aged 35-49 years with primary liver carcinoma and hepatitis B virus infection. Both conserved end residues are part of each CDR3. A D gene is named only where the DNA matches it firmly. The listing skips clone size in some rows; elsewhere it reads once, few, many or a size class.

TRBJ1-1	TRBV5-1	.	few	TGCGCCAGCAGCTTGAAAGGGTCGAACACTGAAGCTTTCTTT	CASSLKGSNTEAFF
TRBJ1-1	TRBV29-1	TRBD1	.	TGTAGCGCACGAACAGGGGCCACTAAAGCTTTCTTT	CSARTGATKAFF
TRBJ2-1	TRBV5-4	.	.	TGTGTCAGCAGCTTGGCGAGTGCTCTGAATGAGCAGTTCTTC	CVSSLASALNEQFF
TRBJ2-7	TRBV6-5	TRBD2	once	TGTACCAGCAGTTACTCGAGGCTAGCGGGAGGCGCCTACGAGCAGTACTTC	CTSSYSRLAGGAYEQYF
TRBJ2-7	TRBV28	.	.	TGTGCCAGCAGTTTCGGTTTCGGCGAAGGAAGTTACGATCAGTACTTC	CASSFGFGEGSYDQYF
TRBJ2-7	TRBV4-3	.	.	TGCGCCAGCAGCCCGGAACTCGAGGTCGCATCCTACGAGCAGTACTTC	CASSPELEVASYEQYF
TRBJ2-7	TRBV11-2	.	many	TGTGCCAGCAGCTTAGAGTTTTCAGGGAACGAGCAGTACTTC	CASSLEFSGNEQYF
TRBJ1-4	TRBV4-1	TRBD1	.	TGCGCCAGCAGCCAACATGTCGCGACAGGGTCTGAAAAACTGTTTTTT	CASSQHVATGSEKLFF
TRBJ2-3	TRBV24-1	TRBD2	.	TGTGCCACCAGTGATCAGCGGGAGGGCCGCGAAAATACGCAGTATTTT	CATSDQREGRENTQYF
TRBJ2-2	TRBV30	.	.	TGTGTCTGGAATGCCAGCGGGCTCAACACCGGGGAGCTGTTTTTT	CVWNASGLNTGELFF
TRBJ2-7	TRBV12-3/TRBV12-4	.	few	TGTGCCAGCAGTTTACAGGCTCTACCCGCCTACGAGCAGTACTTC	CASSLQALPAYEQYF
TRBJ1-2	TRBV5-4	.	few	TGTGCCACCATTCTGGAGGGCAACTATGGCTACACCTTC	CATILEGNYGYTF
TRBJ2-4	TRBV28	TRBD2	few	TGTGCCAGCAGCCCTCATGACTTGACTAGCGTGATTCAGTACTTC	CASSPHDLTSVIQYF
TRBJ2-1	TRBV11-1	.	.	TGTGCCAGCAGCAAGAGGACTAGTGGGACATTCTGCAATGAGCAGTTCTTC	CASSKRTSGTFCNEQFF
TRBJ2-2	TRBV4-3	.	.	TGTGCCAGCAGCCAATCCTCGGCGAACACCGAGGAGCTGTTTTTT	CASSQSSANTEELFF
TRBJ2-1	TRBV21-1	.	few	TGTGCCAGCAGACTCGCGGGACTAGCGCTATCCCCAATCTGCAATGAGCAGTTCTTC	CASRLAGLALSPICNEQFF
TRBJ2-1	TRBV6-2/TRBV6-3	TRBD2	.	TGTGCCAGCAGTGACCCCAGCGGGGGGTTCGACAATGAGCAGTTCTTC	CASSDPSGGFDNEQFF
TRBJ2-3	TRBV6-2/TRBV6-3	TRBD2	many	TGTGCCACTAGCGGGAGTGGTTCAGATACGCAGTATTTT	CATSGSGSDTQYF
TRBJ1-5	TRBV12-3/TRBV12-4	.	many	TGTGCCAGCAGTCTACAGGGTATTGATCAGCCCCAGCATTTT	CASSLQGIDQPQHF
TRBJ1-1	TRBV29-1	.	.	TGCAGCGTTGAGGGAACGCCGTCCTCGCCTGGAGCTTTCTTT	CSVEGTPSSPGAFF